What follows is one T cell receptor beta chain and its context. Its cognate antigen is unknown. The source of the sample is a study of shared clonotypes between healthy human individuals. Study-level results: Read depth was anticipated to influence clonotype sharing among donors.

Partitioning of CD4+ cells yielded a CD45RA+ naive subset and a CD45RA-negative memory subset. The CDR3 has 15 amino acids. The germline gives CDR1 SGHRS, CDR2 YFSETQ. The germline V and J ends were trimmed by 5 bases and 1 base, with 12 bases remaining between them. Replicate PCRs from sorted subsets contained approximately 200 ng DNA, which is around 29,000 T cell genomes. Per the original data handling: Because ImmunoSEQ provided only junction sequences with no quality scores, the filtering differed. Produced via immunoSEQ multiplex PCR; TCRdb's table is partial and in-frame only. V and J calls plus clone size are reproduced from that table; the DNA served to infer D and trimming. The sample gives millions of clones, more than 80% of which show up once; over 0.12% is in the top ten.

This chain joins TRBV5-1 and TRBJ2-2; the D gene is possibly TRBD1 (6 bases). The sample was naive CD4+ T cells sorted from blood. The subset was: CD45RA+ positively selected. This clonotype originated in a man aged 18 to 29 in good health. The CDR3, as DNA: TGCGCCAGCAGATCACAGGGTGGGAACACCGGGGAGCTGTTTTTT. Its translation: CASRSQGGNTGELFF.